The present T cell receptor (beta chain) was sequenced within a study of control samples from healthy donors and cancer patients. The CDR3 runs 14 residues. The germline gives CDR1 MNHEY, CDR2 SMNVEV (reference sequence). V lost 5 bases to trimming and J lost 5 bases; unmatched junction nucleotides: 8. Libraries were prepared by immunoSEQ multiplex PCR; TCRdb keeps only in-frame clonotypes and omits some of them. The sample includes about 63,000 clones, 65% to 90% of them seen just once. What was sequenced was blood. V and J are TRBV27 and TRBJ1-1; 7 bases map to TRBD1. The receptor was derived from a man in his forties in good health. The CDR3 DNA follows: TGTGCCAGCAGTCACAGGGGCGGGAGAACTGAAGCTTTCTTT. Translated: CASSHRGGRTEAFF.